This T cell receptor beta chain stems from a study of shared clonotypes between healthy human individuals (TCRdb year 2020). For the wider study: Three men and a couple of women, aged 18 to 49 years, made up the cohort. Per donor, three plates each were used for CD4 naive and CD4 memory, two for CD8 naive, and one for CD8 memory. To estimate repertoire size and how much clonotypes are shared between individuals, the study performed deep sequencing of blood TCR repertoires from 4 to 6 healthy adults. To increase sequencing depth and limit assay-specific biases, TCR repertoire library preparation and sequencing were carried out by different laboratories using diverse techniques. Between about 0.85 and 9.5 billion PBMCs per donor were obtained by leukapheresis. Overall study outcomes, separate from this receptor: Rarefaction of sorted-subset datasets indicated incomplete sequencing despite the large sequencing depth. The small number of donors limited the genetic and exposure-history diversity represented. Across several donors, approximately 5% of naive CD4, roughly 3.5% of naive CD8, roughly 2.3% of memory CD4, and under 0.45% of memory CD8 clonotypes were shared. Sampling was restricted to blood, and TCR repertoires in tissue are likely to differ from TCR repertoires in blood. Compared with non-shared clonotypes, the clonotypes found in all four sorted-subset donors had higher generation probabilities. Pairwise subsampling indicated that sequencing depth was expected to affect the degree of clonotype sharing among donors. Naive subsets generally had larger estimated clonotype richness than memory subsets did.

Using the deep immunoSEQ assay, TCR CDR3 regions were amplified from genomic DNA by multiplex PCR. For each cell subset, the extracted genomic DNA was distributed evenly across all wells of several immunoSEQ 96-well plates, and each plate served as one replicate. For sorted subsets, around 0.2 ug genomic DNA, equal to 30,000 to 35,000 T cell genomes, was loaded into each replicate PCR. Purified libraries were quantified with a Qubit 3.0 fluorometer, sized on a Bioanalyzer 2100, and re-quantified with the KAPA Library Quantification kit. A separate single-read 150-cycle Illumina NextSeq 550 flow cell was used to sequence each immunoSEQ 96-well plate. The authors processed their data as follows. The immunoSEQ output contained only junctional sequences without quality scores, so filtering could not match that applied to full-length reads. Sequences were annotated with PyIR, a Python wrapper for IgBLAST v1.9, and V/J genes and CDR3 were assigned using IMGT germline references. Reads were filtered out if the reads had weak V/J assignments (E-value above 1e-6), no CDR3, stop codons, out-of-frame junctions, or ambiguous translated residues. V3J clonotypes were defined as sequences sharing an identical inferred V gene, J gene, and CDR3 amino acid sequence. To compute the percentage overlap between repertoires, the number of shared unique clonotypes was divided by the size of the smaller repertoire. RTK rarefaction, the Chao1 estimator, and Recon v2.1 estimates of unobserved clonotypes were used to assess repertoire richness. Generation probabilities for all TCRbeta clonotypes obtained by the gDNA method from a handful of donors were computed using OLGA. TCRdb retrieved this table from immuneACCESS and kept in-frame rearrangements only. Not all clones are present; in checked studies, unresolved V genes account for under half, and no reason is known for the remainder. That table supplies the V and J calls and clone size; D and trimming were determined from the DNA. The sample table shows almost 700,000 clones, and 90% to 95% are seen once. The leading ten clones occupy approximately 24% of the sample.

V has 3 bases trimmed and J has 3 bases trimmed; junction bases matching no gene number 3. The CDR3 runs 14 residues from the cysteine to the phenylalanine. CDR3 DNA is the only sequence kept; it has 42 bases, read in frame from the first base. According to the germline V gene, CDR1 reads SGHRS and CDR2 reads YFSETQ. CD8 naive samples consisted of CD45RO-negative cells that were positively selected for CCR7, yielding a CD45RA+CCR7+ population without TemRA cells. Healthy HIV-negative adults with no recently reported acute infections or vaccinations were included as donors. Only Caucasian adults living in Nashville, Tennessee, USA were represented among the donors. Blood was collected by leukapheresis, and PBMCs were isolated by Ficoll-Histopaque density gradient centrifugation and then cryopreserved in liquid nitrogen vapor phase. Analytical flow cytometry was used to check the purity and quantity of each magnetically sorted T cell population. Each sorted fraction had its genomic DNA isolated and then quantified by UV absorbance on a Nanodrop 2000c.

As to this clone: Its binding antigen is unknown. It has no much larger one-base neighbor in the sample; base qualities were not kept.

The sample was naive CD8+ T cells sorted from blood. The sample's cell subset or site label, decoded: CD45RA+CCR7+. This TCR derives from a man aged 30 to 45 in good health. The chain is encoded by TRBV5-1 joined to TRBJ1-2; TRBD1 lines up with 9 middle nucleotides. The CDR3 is CASSYTGGDYGYTF. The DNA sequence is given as TGCGCCAGCAGCTATACAGGGGGCGACTATGGCTACACCTTC.